This T cell receptor (beta chain) originates from a study of Ad26.COV2.S vaccination and SARS-CoV-2 variants. The data were produced by immunoSEQ multiplex PCR, yet TCRdb's version contains in-frame clones alone and is incomplete. The sample consists of about 350,000 clones, 86% of them appearing once. Germline trimming cut 1 base from V and 6 bases from J; bases unmatched to any gene: 7. CDR1 SGHRS and CDR2 YFSETQ come from the germline V gene. The CDR3 has 15 residues. Specified treatment: approximately 18 received Ad26.COV2.S at low or high dose, single or two shots; several received placebo; per-sample allocation not given. It was on day 63 after the first vaccine or placebo injection that samples were taken.

Source: peripheral blood, taken in a trial of Ad26.COV2.S vaccine versus placebo. The rearrangement links TRBV5-1 to TRBJ2-3, with TRBD2 matching 8 bases. The clonotype comes from a person aged 18-60 years who received the Ad26.COV2.S COVID-19 vaccine or a placebo. The CDR3 nucleotides are TGCGCCAGCAGCTTGTCACTAGCGGCGGGGGATACGCAGTATTTT. Amino acids: CASSLSLAAGDTQYF.